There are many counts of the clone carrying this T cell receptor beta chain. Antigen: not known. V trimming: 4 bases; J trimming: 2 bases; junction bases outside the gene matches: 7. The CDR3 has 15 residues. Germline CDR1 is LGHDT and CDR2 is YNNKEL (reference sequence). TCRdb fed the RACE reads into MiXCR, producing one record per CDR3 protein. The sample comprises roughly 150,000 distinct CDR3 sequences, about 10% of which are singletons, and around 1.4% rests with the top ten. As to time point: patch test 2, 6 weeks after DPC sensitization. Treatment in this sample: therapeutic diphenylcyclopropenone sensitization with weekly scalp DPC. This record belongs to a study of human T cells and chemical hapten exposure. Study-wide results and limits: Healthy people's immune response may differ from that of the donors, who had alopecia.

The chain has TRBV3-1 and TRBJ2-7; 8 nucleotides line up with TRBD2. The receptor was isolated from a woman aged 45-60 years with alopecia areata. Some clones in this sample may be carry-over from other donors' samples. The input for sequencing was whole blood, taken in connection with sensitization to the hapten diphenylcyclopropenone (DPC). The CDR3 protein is CASSLGTSGPYEQYF. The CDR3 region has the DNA TGTGCCAGCAGCCTCGGCACTAGCGGACCCTACGAGCAGTACTTC.